This TCR beta chain was observed in a study of shared clonotypes between healthy human individuals. V lost 0 bases and J lost 11, with 17 bases in between. From germline, CDR1 is SQVTM and CDR2 ANQGSEA. The length of the CDR3 is 14 residues. The study drew all its donors from Caucasian adults living in Nashville, Tennessee. Study results and limitations: Represented genetic and exposure-history diversity was restricted by having few donors.

Comments on this clone: What it recognizes is unknown.

Investigators spread the genomic DNA of each subset evenly over several immunoSEQ plates. Libraries were prepared by immunoSEQ multiplex PCR; TCRdb keeps only in-frame clonotypes and omits some of them. Here the sample spans over a million clones, around 78% being singletons. The clonotype comes from a man between 18 and 35 years old in good health. Some clones in this sample may be carry-over from other donors' samples. The chain joins TRBV29-1 to TRBJ1-5; maybe TRBD1 (5 bases). The sequencing input was memory CD4+ T cells from PBMCs. As to subset: CD45RA-negative fraction. CDR3 DNA sequence: TGCAGCGTTGAAGAGGGACCCTTAGGATCGGCCCAGCATTTT. This sequence encodes CSVEEGPLGSAQHF.